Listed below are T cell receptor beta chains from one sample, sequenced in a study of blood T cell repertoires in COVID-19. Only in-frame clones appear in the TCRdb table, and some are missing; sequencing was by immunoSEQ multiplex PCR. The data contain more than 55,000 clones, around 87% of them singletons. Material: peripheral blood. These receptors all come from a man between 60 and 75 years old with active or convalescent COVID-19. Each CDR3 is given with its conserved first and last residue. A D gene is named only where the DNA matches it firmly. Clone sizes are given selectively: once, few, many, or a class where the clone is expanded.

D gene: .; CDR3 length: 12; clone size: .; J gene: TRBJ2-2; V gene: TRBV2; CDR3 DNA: TGTGCCAGCAGGGATCCAAGTCCGGGGCTGTTTTTT; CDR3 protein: CASRDPSPGLFF
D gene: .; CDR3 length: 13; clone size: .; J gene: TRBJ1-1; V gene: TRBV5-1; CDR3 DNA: TGCGCCAGCAGCCAAATGGAGAGCACTGAAGCTTTCTTT; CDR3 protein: CASSQMESTEAFF
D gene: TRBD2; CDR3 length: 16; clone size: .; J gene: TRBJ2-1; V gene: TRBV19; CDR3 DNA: TGTGCCAGTCCCCCCGGGACTAGCGGGAGGGACGATGAGCAGTTCTTC; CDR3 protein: CASPPGTSGRDDEQFF
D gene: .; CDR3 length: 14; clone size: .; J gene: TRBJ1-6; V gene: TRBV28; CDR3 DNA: TGTGCCAGCAGTAATACCAGGGTATCCACATCCCTCCACTTT; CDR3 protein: CASSNTRVSTSLHF
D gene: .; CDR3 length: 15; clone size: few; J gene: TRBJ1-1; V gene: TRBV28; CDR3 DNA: TGTGCCAGCGGGTCAGGGAGGCGCGGTATCACTGAAGCTTTCTTT; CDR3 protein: CASGSGRRGITEAFF
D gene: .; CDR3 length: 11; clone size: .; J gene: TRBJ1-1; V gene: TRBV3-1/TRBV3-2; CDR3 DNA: TGTGCCAGCGGGGGCCAGACTGAAGCTTTCTTT; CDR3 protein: CASGGQTEAFF
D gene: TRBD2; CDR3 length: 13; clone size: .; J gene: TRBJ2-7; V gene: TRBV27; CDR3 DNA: TGTGCCAGCAGCCGGACTAGCGGGAGGGAGCAGTACTTC; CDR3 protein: CASSRTSGREQYF
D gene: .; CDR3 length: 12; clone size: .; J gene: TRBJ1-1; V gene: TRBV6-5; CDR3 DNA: TGTGCCAGCAGAGACCGGGTATCTGAAGCTTTCTTT; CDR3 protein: CASRDRVSEAFF
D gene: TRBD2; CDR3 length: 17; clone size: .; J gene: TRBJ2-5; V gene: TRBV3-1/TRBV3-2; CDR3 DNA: TGTGCCAGCAGCCCCCTTTCTAGCGGGAATTTCCAAGAGACCCAGTACTTC; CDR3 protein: CASSPLSSGNFQETQYF
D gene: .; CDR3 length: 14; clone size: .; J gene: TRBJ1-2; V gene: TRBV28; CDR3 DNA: TGTGCCAGCAGACCTGGACAGATTAACTATGGCTACACCTTC; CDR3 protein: CASRPGQINYGYTF
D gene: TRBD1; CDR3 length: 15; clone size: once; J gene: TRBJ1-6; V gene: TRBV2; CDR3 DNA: TGTGCCAGCAGTCTGGGACAGACCTATAATTCACCCCTCCACTTT; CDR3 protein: CASSLGQTYNSPLHF
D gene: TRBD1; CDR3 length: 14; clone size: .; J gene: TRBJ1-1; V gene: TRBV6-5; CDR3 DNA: TGTGCCACCAGGGACAGGGGCACTAACACTGAAGCTTTCTTT; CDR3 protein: CATRDRGTNTEAFF
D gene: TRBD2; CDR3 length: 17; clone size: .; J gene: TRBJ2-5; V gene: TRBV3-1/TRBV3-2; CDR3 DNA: TGTGCCAGCAGCCAAGAAACTTCTAGGCAGGGAGGGGAGACCCAGTACTTC; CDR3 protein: CASSQETSRQGGETQYF
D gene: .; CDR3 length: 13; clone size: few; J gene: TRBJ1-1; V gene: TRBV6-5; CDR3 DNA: TGTGCCAGCACCCTAGGGGTGAACACTGAAGCTTTCTTT; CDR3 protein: CASTLGVNTEAFF
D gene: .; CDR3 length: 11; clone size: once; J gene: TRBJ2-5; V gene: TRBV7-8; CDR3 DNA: TGTGCCAGCAGCCCCGGAGAGACCCAGTACTTC; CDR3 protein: CASSPGETQYF
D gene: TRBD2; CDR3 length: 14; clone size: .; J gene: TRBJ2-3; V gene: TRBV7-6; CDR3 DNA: TGTGCCAGCAGCTTGGGACTAGCATCAGATACGCAGTATTTT; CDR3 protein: CASSLGLASDTQYF
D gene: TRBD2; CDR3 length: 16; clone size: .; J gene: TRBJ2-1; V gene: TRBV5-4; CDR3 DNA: TGTGCCAGCAGCTTGGCCGCTAGCGGGGGGTACAATGAGCAGTTCTTC; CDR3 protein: CASSLAASGGYNEQFF
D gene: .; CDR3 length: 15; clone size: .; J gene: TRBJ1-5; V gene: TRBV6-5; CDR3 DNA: TGTGCCAGCGGAGACCGAAGGTCTAGCAATCAGCCCCAGCATTTT; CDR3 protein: CASGDRRSSNQPQHF
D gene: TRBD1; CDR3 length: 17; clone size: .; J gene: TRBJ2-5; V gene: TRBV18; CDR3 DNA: TGTGCCAGCTCACTAATCGCGGGACAGGGATCCCAAGAGACCCAGTACTTC; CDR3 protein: CASSLIAGQGSQETQYF
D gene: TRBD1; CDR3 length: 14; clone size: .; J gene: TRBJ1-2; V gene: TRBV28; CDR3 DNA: TGTGCCAGCAGTGTGACAGGGGGGGGCTATGGCTACACCTTC; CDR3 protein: CASSVTGGGYGYTF
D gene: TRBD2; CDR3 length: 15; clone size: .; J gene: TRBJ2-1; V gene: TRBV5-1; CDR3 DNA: TGCGCCAGCCGCACCCTAGCGGGGGGGTACAATGAGCAGTTCTTC; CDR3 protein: CASRTLAGGYNEQFF
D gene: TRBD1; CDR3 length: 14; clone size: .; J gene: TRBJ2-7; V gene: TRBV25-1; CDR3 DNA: TGTGCCAGCAGTCCCTCAGGGGGCGGCTACGAGCAGTACTTC; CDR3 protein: CASSPSGGGYEQYF
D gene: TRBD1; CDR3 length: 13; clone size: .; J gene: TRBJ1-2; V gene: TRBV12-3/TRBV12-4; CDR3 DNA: TGTGCCAGCAGTCCGACAGGGAACTATGGCTACACCTTC; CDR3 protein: CASSPTGNYGYTF
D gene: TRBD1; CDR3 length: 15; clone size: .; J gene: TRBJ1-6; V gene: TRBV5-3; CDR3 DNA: TGTGCCAGAAGCTCCATTACAGGGGGCAGTTCACCCCTCCACTTT; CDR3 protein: CARSSITGGSSPLHF
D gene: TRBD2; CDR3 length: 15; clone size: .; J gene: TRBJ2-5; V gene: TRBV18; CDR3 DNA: TGTGCCAGCTCACCACCGACTAGCGGATGGGAGACCCAGTACTTC; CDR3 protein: CASSPPTSGWETQYF
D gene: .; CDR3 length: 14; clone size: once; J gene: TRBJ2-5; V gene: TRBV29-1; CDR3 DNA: TGCAGCGTCGACAAAGGGGGGGGGAAAGAGACCCAGTACTTC; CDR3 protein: CSVDKGGGKETQYF